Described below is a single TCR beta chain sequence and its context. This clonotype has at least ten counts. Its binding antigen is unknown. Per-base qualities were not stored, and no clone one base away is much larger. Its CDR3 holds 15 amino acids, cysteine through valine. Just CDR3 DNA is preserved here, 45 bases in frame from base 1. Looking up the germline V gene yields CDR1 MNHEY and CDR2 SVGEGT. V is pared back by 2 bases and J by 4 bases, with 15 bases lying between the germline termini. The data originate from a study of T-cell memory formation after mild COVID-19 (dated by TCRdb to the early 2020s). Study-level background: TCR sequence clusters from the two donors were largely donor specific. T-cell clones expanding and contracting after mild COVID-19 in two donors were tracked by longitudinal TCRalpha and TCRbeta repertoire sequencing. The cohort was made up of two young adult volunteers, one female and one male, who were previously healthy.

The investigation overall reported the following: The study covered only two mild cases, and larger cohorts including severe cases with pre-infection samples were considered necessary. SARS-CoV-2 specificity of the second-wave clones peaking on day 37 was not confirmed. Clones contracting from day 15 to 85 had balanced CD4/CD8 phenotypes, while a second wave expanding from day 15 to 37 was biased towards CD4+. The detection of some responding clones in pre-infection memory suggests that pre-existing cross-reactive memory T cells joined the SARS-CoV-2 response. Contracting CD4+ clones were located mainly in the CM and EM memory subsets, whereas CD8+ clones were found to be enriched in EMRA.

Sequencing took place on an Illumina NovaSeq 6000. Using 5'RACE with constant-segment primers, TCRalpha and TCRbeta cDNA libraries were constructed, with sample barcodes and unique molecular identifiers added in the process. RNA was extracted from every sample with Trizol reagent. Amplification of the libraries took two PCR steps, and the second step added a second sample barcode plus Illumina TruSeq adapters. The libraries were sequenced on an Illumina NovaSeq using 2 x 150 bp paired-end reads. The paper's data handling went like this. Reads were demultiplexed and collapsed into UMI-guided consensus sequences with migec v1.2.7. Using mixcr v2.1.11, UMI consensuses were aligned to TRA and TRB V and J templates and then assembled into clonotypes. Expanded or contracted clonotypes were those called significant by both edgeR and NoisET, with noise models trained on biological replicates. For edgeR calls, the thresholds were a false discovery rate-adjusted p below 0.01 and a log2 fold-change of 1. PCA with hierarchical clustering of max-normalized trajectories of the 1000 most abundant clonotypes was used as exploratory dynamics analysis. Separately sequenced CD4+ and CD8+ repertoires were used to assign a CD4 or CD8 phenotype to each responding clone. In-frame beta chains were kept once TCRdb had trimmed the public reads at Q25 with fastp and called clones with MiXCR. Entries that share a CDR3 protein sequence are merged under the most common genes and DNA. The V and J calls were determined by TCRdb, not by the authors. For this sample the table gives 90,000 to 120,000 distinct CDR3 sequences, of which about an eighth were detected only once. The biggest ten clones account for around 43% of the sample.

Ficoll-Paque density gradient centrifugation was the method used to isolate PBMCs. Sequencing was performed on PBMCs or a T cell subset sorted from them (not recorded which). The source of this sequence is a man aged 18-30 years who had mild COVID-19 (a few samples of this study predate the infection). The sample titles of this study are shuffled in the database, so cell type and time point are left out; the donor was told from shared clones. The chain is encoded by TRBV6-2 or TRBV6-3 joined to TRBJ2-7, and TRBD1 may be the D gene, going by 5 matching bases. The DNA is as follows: TGTGCCAGCAGTTACGCGGCAGGGCCACTTTACGAGCAGTACGTC. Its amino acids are CASSYAAGPLYEQYV.